The rows below give T cell receptor beta chains drawn from one sample of a study of blood T cell repertoires in COVID-19. Sequencing was performed with immunoSEQ multiplex PCR; in TCRdb, only in-frame clones are kept and a portion is missing. The sample lists some 170,000 clones; roughly 82% were seen once. The sample comprised PBMCs or T cells enriched from blood (not recorded which). All receptors come from a middle-aged man who had recovered from COVID-19. CDR3s include the opening cysteine and the closing phenylalanine or tryptophan. The order of the fields is D gene, J gene, V gene, clone size, CDR3 DNA, CDR3 protein. The D gene is left open where the match is weak. Expanded clones are given a class, and other clones once, few, many or no size at all.

. TRBJ1-1 TRBV19 . TGTGCCAGTAGTCCCGGGACACCGAACACTGAAGCTTTCTTT CASSPGTPNTEAFF
TRBD1 TRBJ1-1 TRBV7-3 . TGTGCCAGCAGCTCAGGACAGGGTTTGGACACTGAAGCTTTCTTT CASSSGQGLDTEAFF
. TRBJ1-5 TRBV4-2 . TGTGCCAGCAGCCAAAGAGTACAGGGTGGCAATCAGCCCCAGCATTTT CASSQRVQGGNQPQHF
. TRBJ1-2 TRBV4-1 . TGCGCCAGCAGCCAAGATGAGGCGGGGTTCGACTATGGCTACACCTTC CASSQDEAGFDYGYTF
. TRBJ1-1 TRBV12-5 . TGTGCTAGTGGCCGGCCAGGGGCTGAAGCTTTCTTT CASGRPGAEAFF
. TRBJ1-2 TRBV7-9 . TGTGCCAGCAGCTTAAGTACCCTTCCAGCTAACTATGGCTACACCTTC CASSLSTLPANYGYTF
. TRBJ1-2 TRBV18 . TGTGCCAGCTCACCCCTGGAGGGCCGCTATGGCTACACCTTC CASSPLEGRYGYTF
TRBD2 TRBJ2-1 TRBV9 . TGTGCCAGCAGCGTAACGATGGGGACTAGCGGGAACAATGAGCAGTTCTTC CASSVTMGTSGNNEQFF
TRBD1 TRBJ2-7 TRBV28 . TGTGCCAGCAGCTCGCAGGGGGCCCACGAGCAGTACTTC CASSSQGAHEQYF
. TRBJ2-1 TRBV11-1 . TGTGCCAGCAGCGCAGATTTCACTGAGCAGTTCTTC CASSADFTEQFF
. TRBJ1-6 TRBV6-6 many TGTGCCAGCAGAACCGTTGGGAGGGGAGGCGGTTCACCCCTCCACTTT CASRTVGRGGGSPLHF
TRBD1 TRBJ2-1 TRBV30 . TGTGCCTGGAGCCGGGACAGCTCCTACAATGAGCAGTTCTTC CAWSRDSSYNEQFF
. TRBJ2-2 TRBV27 . TGTGCCAGCAGTTTGCGGGTCGGGGTGGTCGCCGGGGAGCTGTTTTTT CASSLRVGVVAGELFF
TRBD1 TRBJ2-4 TRBV30 . TGTGCCTGGGCACCGGGACAGGGGAAAAACATTCAGTACTTC CAWAPGQGKNIQYF
TRBD1 TRBJ2-5 TRBV5-1 . TGCGCCAGCAGCTTTACAGGGGGAGAGACCCAGTACTTC CASSFTGGETQYF
. TRBJ2-3 TRBV5-6 . TGTGCCAGCAGCCGCCCCCTTCAGGCAGATACGCAGTATTTT CASSRPLQADTQYF
. TRBJ2-3 TRBV28 many TGTGCCAGCAGTGTATTCTCCGAGTTAACAGATACGCAGTATTTT CASSVFSELTDTQYF
TRBD2 TRBJ2-1 TRBV2 . TGTGCCAGCCGCCTCAGATCGACTAGCGGGGGGGTCAATGAGCAGTTCTTC CASRLRSTSGGVNEQFF
TRBD1 TRBJ1-2 TRBV5-4 few TGTGCCAGCAGCTTGGCCGGTGGACAGGGGGCTACCTATGGCTACACCTTC CASSLAGGQGATYGYTF
. TRBJ1-5 TRBV2 . TGTGCCAGCAAGGCGGGGGAGGGCAATCAGCCCCAGCATTTT CASKAGEGNQPQHF
TRBD2 TRBJ2-7 TRBV19 . TGTGCCAGTAGTACTGACCTAGCGGGTCCTACCTACGAGCAGTACTTC CASSTDLAGPTYEQYF
. TRBJ2-7 TRBV18 . TGTGCCAGCTCACTCGGCGGTAGCTCCTACGAGCAGTACTTC CASSLGGSSYEQYF
TRBD1 TRBJ2-7 TRBV12-3/TRBV12-4 . TGTGCCAGCAGGCCCTCGGGACAGGGCGAGCAGTACTTC CASRPSGQGEQYF
. TRBJ1-1 TRBV2 few TGTGCCAGCCGGCGGGAAGGGGTGAACACTGAAGCTTTCTTT CASRREGVNTEAFF
TRBD2 TRBJ2-3 TRBV9 . TGTGCCAGCAGCCCTAGGACAATAGCGGGTACAGATACGCAGTATTTT CASSPRTIAGTDTQYF
TRBD1 TRBJ2-5 TRBV15 . TGTGCCACCAGCAATTCCGGACAGGTTGGTTGGGAGACCCAGTACTTC CATSNSGQVGWETQYF
TRBD1 TRBJ2-1 TRBV10-3 . TGTGCCATCAGTCCGGTGGGGGGACAGGGCCACAATGAGCAGTTCTTC CAISPVGGQGHNEQFF
. TRBJ2-1 TRBV7-2 few TGTGCCAGCAGGATAATGGCTAGCGCCAACAATGAGCAGTTCTTC CASRIMASANNEQFF
. TRBJ1-5 TRBV5-6 . TGTGCCAGCAGCAGGGAGGGGGATAGGTTCAATCAGCCCCAGCATTTT CASSREGDRFNQPQHF
TRBD1 TRBJ2-7 TRBV3-1/TRBV3-2 few TGTGCCAGCAGCCAAGAATCCAGGACAGGGGGCTACGAGCAGTACTTC CASSQESRTGGYEQYF
. TRBJ1-5 TRBV5-3 few TGTGCCAGAAGTCCTGGAGCGGGAACTGGGCAGCCCCAGCATTTT CARSPGAGTGQPQHF
. TRBJ1-4 TRBV7-9 . TGTGCCATCTCCCCTTTCCCTAGTGCAACTAATGAAAAACTGTTTTTT CAISPFPSATNEKLFF
. TRBJ1-1 TRBV19 . TGTGCCAGTAGGCGGACAGTGAACACTGAAGCTTTCTTT CASRRTVNTEAFF
TRBD1 TRBJ1-4 TRBV6-5 . TGTGCCAGCAGTTACGGCGGACAGGGATTGTATGAAAAACTGTTTTTT CASSYGGQGLYEKLFF
. TRBJ1-6 TRBV4-1 . TGCGCCAGCGGCGGCGACGGACAGTATTCACCCCTCCACTTT CASGGDGQYSPLHF
. TRBJ1-3 TRBV11-3 . TGTGCCAGCAGCTTAGGAGCAAACACCATATATTTT CASSLGANTIYF
TRBD1 TRBJ2-5 TRBV14 . TGTGCCAGCAGCCGGAACAGGGGACAAGAGACCCAGTACTTC CASSRNRGQETQYF
. TRBJ1-1 TRBV5-1 . TGCGCCAGCAGCTTGGCCGGTGCGGGAAACACTGAAGCTTTCTTT CASSLAGAGNTEAFF
TRBD2 TRBJ2-3 TRBV7-8 . TGTGCCAGCAGCTTAGTTGCTAGCGGTTATGGGGATACGCAGTATTTT CASSLVASGYGDTQYF
. TRBJ1-5 TRBV5-1 . TGCGCCAGCAGCTTGGCAGGGGAGTTTCAACAGCCCCAGCATTTT CASSLAGEFQQPQHF
TRBD1 TRBJ1-4 TRBV18 . TGTGCCAGCTCACTTCAGGGGGAGGATGAAAAACTGTTTTTT CASSLQGEDEKLFF
TRBD1 TRBJ2-2 TRBV5-1 . TGCGCCAGCAGCTTGGTCGGGACAGGGAACACCGGGGAGCTGTTTTTT CASSLVGTGNTGELFF
. TRBJ1-1 TRBV11-3 once TGTGCCAGCAGCAGGGGATCCCCTTCCACTGAAGCTTTCTTT CASSRGSPSTEAFF
. TRBJ2-1 TRBV27 . TGTGCCCACGGTCGGGGTAGAGGACTCGATGAGCAGTTCTTC CAHGRGRGLDEQFF
TRBD1 TRBJ2-2 TRBV10-1 . TGCGCCAGCAGTGTAAGGGGGCAGCTGTTTTTT CASSVRGQLFF
TRBD2 TRBJ2-5 TRBV5-1 . TGCGCCAGCAGCTGGGGACTAGCGGAACAAGAGACCCAGTACTTC CASSWGLAEQETQYF
TRBD1 TRBJ2-1 TRBV5-1 few TGCGCCAGCAGCTTGACAGGGGTAAGGGTCAATGAGCAGTTCTTC CASSLTGVRVNEQFF
. TRBJ1-1 TRBV5-1 . TGCGCCAGCAGCCCTGGGAGGGGGGCGGACACTGAAGCTTTCTTT CASSPGRGADTEAFF
TRBD2 TRBJ2-3 TRBV24-1 . TGTGCCACCAGTGATCCCGTTAGCGGGGGGCCTTTGGATACGCAGTATTTT CATSDPVSGGPLDTQYF
TRBD1 TRBJ1-2 TRBV3-1/TRBV3-2 once TGTGCCAGCAGCCAGGGGGGACAGTTCTATGGCTACACCTTC CASSQGGQFYGYTF
. TRBJ2-7 TRBV9 . TGTGCCAGCAGCGCAGGGGACACCTACTCCTACGAGCAGTACTTC CASSAGDTYSYEQYF
. TRBJ2-7 TRBV27 . TGTGCCAGCAGTTATGGACAGTCTTACGAGCAGTACTTC CASSYGQSYEQYF